This is a list of T cell receptor beta chains from one sample in a study of lymphopenia after photon versus proton radiotherapy. Clones were sequenced by immunoSEQ multiplex PCR, and TCRdb holds only the in-frame ones, with some missing. The sample yields about 68,000 clones, roughly 93% seen once. This specimen consisted of peripheral blood, obtained from a patient treated with photon-based radiotherapy. These receptors came from a woman aged 70-85 years with pancreatic cancer. Both conserved end residues are part of each CDR3.

V,CDR3
TRBV10-3,CAISEQSSGEQYF
TRBV10-3,CAISESAGLSGANVLTF
TRBV7-2,CASSLEPERLRAGELFF
TRBV7-8,CASSLDGGTYTGELFF
TRBV5-1,CASSAAGDREAGYTF
TRBV6-1,CASQDPKKLFF
TRBV7-2,CASSLGGGLNQPQHF
TRBV28,CASTPATGTSFRVYNEQFF
TRBV7-3,CASSLNDPGSEQFF
TRBV18,CASSPTPRTDTQYF
TRBV6-5,CASSPPGLAINEQFF
TRBV7-7,CASSLGGGLVDEQFF
TRBV11-2,CASSLAPFPEQYF
TRBV30,CAWSVLGQDHF
TRBV20-1,CSAGSYGYTF
TRBV7-8,CASSLEFLYGYTF
TRBV29-1,CSVAQGVWNEQYF
TRBV28,CASSKAGGVYNEQFF
TRBV28,CASNSLGTGGASGSGYTF
TRBV19,CASMREGRVDEQFF
TRBV6-1,CASSPRGLRNEKLFF
TRBV30,CAWSRVGGKNTEAFF
TRBV7-2,CASSFRILQPQHF
TRBV5-1,CASSLEGNTEAFF
TRBV5-1,CASALNDGTDTQYF
TRBV11-3,CASSLTLGLDWSNEQFF
TRBV28,CASSSRVGEQFF
TRBV7-2,CASSLGLKRRDTQYF
TRBV6-1,CASSETSAAKNSYNEQFF
TRBV19,CASSQPYNEQFF
TRBV30,CAWSRRDTQYF
TRBV19,CASSIRGDQPQHF
TRBV6-6,CASSFGTSGELFF
TRBV5-4,CASGSLAGEDTQYF
TRBV5-5,CASSYAGQGDYGYTF
TRBV4-3,CASSQEFAGAGANVLTF
TRBV7-9,CASSSSMGDRSPLHF
TRBV6-1,CASGLVGEQFF
TRBV12-5,CASGLVLGPNTEAFF